Each of the 2 T cell receptor beta chains below was sequenced from the same sample in a study of cytomegalovirus exposure and HLA in healthy donors. The PCR had 60 Vbeta and 13 Jbeta primers. The method was immunoSEQ multiplex PCR; TCRdb's version includes in-frame clones alone and lacks a portion of them. The sample contains under 150,000 clones, around 77% of which appear only once. Sequenced sample: PBMCs. The source is a woman between 55 and 75 years old in good health and CMV-seronegative.

The V gene is TRBV28, the J gene TRBJ1-6, with 10 bases matching TRBD1. The CDR3 runs to 14 residues. Germline CDR1 is MDHEN and CDR2 is SYDVKM. J lost 9 bases, V lost 8 bases, and 7 bases had no gene match. CDR3 sequence reads: CASRAGTGVSPLHF. Here the CDR3 DNA reads TGTGCCAGCCGAGCCGGGACAGGGGTTTCACCCCTCCACTTT.

The chain is built from TRBV21-1 and TRBJ2-1; whether TRBD2, the table's D call, matches the DNA was not checked. TRBV21-1 is a recognized pseudogene. The CDR3 loop spans 18 amino acids. Written as DNA, the CDR3 is TGTGCCAGCAGCACAACGCGGCGCTGGGGACTATCCTACAATGAGCAGTTCTTC. Translated: CASSTTRRWGLSYNEQFF.